Presented here are 17 T cell receptor beta chains from one specimen sequenced in a study of human T cells and chemical hapten exposure. MiXCR, applied by TCRdb to the RACE reads, yields one record per CDR3 protein. There are about 120,000 distinct CDR3 sequences in the sample; approximately 15% occur only once, and around 2.8% lies in the top ten. This sample's time point: pre-sensitization, week 0. Treatment denoted: therapeutic diphenylcyclopropenone sensitization with weekly scalp DPC. The sample was whole blood, taken in connection with sensitization to the hapten diphenylcyclopropenone (DPC). These receptors all come from a woman aged 18-29 years with alopecia areata. Some clones in this sample may be carry-over from other donors' samples.

The chain employs TRBV6-5 and TRBJ1-1, with TRBD1 as a possible D gene (6 bases). The germline V and J ends were trimmed by 7 bases and 5 bases, with 14 bases remaining between them. The germline CDR1 and CDR2 sequences are MNHEY and SVGAGI. This CDR3 contains 13 residues. The CDR3: CASIPRGKTEAFF. In DNA, the CDR3 is TGTGCCAGCATCCCGAGGGGGAAAACTGAAGCTTTCTTT.

Many counts were recorded for this clonotype. This sequence joins TRBV18 and TRBJ1-1; D possibly corresponds to TRBD1 (6 bases). The ends were cut back, 0 bases at V and 4 bases at J, with 9 bases in the middle. Germline values: CDR1 KGHSH, CDR2 LQKENI. This CDR3 spans 14 amino acids. CDR3 coding DNA: TGTGCCAGCTCACCACCGGGGGCTCTCACTGAAGCTTTCTTT. Its protein is CASSPPGALTEAFF.

The chain couples TRBV3-1 to TRBJ1-2; 9 nucleotides line up with TRBD1. Germline-derived CDR1 and CDR2 are LGHDT and YNNKEL (reference sequence). There are 15 residues in the CDR3. The junction had 4 bases not matched to a gene; V was cut back by 4 bases and J by 1 base. The CDR3 sequence is CASSPWTGVNYGYTF. CDR3 coding DNA: TGTGCCAGCAGCCCTTGGACAGGGGTTAACTATGGCTACACCTTC.

The chain combines TRBV6-2 or TRBV6-3 with TRBJ2-7; 13 bases fit TRBD2. The CDR3 has 16 amino acids. In germline, CDR1 is MNHEY, CDR2 SVGEGT. After removal of 2 bases from V and 4 bases from J, the junction contained 5 bases not matched to a gene. The CDR3 reads CASSYSGLAGVYEQYF. The DNA of the CDR3 is TGTGCCAGCAGTTACAGTGGACTAGCGGGGGTTTACGAGCAGTACTTC.

This clonotype was counted many times. The chain uses TRBV7-9 and TRBJ1-2, with TRBD1 as a possible D gene (5 bases). The CDR3 extends over 16 amino acids. Trimming took off 4 bases at V and 4 bases at J, with 19 bases between the two ends. Germline CDR1 SEHNR, CDR2 FQNEAQ (reference sequence). The CDR3: CASSYSRGAGLYGYTF. The CDR3 region has the DNA TGTGCCAGCAGCTACAGTAGGGGAGCAGGTCTCTATGGCTACACCTTC.

Worth noting for this clonotype: Since a much larger clone is just one base distant, this may be a read error. The conserved final phenylalanine or tryptophan is absent from the CDR3, which likely points to a read error. The rearrangement joins TRBV24-1 to TRBJ2-2; D not resolved. Germline lookup yields CDR1 KGHDR and CDR2 SFDVKD. The V end was cut by 7 bases, the J end by 1 base, with 15 bases between. This CDR3 contains 16 residues. CDR3 coding DNA: TGTGCCACCAGCCAGTTTCCCCCTGGGAACACCGGGGAGCTGTTTTCT. This translates into CATSQFPPGNTGELFS.

This clonotype has a handful of counts. V usage is TRBV29-1 and J usage is TRBJ1-1, with 7 bases aligning to TRBD1. The CDR3 contains 13 residues. Trimming took 8 bases from V and 5 from J; bases not matched to a gene: 11. Germline values: CDR1 SQVTM, CDR2 ANQGSEA. The CDR3 here is CSNEAMTGTEAFF. The CDR3 DNA sequence: TGCAGCAATGAAGCCATGACAGGGACTGAAGCTTTCTTT.

This clonotype has a handful of counts. The chain carries TRBV5-5 and TRBJ1-2; 9 bases line up with TRBD1. V gave up 3 bases and J gave up 6 bases; unmatched junction bases: 3. This CDR3 is 13 amino acids long. Germline CDR1 and CDR2: SGHKS and YYEKEE (reference sequence). This CDR3 reads CASSWTGADGYTF. As DNA, the CDR3 is TGTGCCAGCAGCTGGACAGGGGCGGATGGCTACACCTTC.

This clonotype was observed a handful of times. The DNA for the CDR3 is TGTGCCAGCAGTTACCCACGAGGGTCCTATGGCTACACCTTC. As protein: CASSYPRGSYGYTF. This chain uses TRBV6-2 or TRBV6-3 with TRBJ1-2; D gene uncertain. The CDR3 sequence is 14 residues long. CDR1 MNHEY and CDR2 SVGEGT come from the germline V gene. The V gene lost 2 bases and the J gene lost 4 bases, with 11 bases spanning the gap.

The gene calls are TRBV5-1 and TRBJ2-7; D is perhaps TRBD2 (5 bases). This CDR3 comprises 14 residues. V dropped 0 bases and J dropped 3 bases, with 10 bases sitting between them. Germline CDR1 is SGHRS and CDR2 is YFSETQ. The CDR3 sequence is CASSLGLNYYEQYF. The CDR3 DNA reads as TGCGCCAGCAGCTTGGGACTAAATTACTACGAGCAGTACTTC.

The rearrangement joins TRBV6-2 or TRBV6-3 to TRBJ2-1, with TRBD1 identical over 9 bases. The V segment lost 7 bases and the J segment 4 bases; nucleotides outside the gene matches: 5. In germline, CDR1 is MNHEY, CDR2 SVGEGT. The CDR3 spans 14 residues. This CDR3 reads CASNGTGSYNEQFF. CDR3 coding DNA: TGTGCCAGCAACGGGACAGGGAGTTACAATGAGCAGTTCTTC.

This clonotype was counted ten times or more. The chain carries TRBV28 and TRBJ2-7, with 8 positions matching TRBD2. The CDR3 extends over 17 amino acids. With 4 bases clipped from V and 0 bases from J, the junction kept 11 bases outside the gene matches. CDR1 and CDR2 from the germline V gene are MDHEN and SYDVKM. The CDR3 DNA is TGTGCCAGCAGTTCGCCCCGGGGGGGGCTTAGCTCCTACGAGCAGTACTTC. This codes for CASSSPRGGLSSYEQYF.

The CDR3 protein is CSGVFTDTQYF. The CDR3, as DNA: TGCAGTGGGGTGTTCACAGATACGCAGTATTTT. V usage is TRBV20-1 and J usage is TRBJ2-3; D is unresolved. CDR1 and CDR2 from the germline V gene are DFQATT and SNEGSKA (reference sequence). Trimming took off 7 bases at V and 2 bases at J, with 7 bases between the two ends. This CDR3 has 11 residues.

The gene calls are TRBV25-1 and TRBJ2-7; D is perhaps TRBD1 (5 bases). With 5 bases removed from V and 0 bases from J, the gap between germline ends came to 11 bases. The CDR3 length is 14 residues. Per the germline V gene, CDR1 is MGHDK and CDR2 is SYGVNS. CDR3 nucleotides: TGTGCCAGCAGTAAAAGGGGTAGCTCCTACGAGCAGTACTTC. Amino acid sequence: CASSKRGSSYEQYF.

This clonotype appeared many times. This chain links TRBV4-1 with TRBJ2-2, with 10 bases fitting TRBD1. Germline CDR1 MGHRA, CDR2 YSYEKL. The trim removed 0 bases at V and 7 bases at J, leaving 14 bases unmatched. This CDR3 is built from 19 residues. CDR3 sequence: CASSQDSRQGARTIGELFF. The CDR3 DNA sequence: TGCGCCAGCAGCCAAGATTCGAGACAGGGGGCGCGAACTATCGGGGAGCTGTTTTTT.

V gene TRBV6-6 combines with J gene TRBJ1-1; a weak D match, TRBD1 (6 bases). CDR1 MNHNY and CDR2 SVGAGI come from the germline V gene (reference sequence). V lost 2 bases to trimming and J lost 1 base, with 11 bases between them. The CDR3 runs to 15 residues. The CDR3, as DNA: TGTGCCAGCAGTTACGTCAGGGGTAAGAACACTGAAGCTTTCTTT. This codes for CASSYVRGKNTEAFF.

This clonotype was found many times. The V gene is TRBV20-1, the J gene TRBJ1-1; TRBD1 might be the D (5 bases). The germline V gene encodes CDR1 DFQATT and CDR2 SNEGSKA (reference sequence). Trimming shortened V by 5 bases and J by 1 base, and 20 bases separated the two germline ends. The CDR3 extends over 16 amino acids. The CDR3 coding sequence is TGCAGTGCTTTACGGACCCCCAGGGAACGGAACACTGAAGCTTTCTTT. Its translation is CSALRTPRERNTEAFF.